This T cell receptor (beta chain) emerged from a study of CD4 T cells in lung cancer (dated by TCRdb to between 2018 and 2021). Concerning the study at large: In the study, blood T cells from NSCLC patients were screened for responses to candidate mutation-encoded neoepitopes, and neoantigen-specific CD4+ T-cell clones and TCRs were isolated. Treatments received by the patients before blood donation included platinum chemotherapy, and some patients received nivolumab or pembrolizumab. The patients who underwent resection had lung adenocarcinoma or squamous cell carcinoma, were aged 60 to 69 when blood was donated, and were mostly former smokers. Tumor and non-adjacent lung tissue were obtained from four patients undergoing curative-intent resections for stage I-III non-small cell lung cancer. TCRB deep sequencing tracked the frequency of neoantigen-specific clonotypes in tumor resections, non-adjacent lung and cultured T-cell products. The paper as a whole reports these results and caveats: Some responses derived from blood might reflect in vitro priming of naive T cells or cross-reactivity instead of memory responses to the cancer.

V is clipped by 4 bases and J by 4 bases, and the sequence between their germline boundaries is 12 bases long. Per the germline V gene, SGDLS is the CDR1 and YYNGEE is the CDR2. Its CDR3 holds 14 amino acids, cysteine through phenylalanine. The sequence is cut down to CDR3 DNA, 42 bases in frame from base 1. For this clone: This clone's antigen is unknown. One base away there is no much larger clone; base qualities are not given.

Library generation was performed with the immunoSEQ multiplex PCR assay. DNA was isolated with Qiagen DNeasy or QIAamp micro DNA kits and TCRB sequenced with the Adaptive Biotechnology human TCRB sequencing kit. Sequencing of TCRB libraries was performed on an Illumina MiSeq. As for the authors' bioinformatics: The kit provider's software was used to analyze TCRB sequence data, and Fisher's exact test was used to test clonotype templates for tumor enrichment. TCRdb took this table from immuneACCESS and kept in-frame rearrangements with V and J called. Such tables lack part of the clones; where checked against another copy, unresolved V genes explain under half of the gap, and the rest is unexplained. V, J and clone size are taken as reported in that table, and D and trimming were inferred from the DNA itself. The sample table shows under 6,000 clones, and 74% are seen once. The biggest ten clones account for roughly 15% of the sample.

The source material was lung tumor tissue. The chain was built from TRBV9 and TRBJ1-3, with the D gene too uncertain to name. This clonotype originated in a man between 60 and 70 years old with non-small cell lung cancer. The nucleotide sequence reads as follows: TGTGCCAGCAGCCCGAGGGAGGGAGGAAACACCATATATTTT. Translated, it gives CASSPREGGNTIYF.